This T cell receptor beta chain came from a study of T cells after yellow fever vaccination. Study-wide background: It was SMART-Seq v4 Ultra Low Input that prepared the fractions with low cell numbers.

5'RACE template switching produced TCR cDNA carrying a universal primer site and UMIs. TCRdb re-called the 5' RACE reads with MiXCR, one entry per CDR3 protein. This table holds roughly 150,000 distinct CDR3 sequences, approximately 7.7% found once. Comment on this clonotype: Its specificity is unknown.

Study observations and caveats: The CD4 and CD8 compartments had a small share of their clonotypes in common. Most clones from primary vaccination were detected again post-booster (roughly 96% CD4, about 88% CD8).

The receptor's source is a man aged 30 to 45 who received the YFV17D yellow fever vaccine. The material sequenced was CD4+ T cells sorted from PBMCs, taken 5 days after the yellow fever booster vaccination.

The CDR3, as DNA: TGCGCCAGCAGCTTGCAGGCCGGGACAGGCAGTGGGCAGTACTTC. This codes for CASSLQAGTGSGQYF. The chain uses TRBV5-1 and TRBJ2-7; TRBD1 aligns across 8 bases. V lost 1 base, J lost 9 bases, and 12 bases stayed unmatched. The CDR3 spans 15 residues. CDR1 is SGHRS and CDR2 is YFSETQ in the germline V gene.